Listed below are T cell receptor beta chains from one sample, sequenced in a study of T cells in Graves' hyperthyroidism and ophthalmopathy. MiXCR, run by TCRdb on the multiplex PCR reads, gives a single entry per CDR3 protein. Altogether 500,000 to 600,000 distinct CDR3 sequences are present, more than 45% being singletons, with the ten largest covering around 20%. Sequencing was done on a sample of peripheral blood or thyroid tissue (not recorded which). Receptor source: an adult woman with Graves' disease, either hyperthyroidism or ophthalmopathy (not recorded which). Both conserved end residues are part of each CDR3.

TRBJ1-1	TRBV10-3	CAIRTGGLFMNTEAFF
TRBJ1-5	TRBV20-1	CSAFPGAPNQPQHF
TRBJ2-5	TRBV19	CASSRGYSGGETQYF
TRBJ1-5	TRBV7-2	CASNNGIQPQHF
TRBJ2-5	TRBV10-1	CASEGRNQETQYF
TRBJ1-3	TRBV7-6	CASSRIIPLSGNTIYF
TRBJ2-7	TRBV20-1	CSAPGTGTSYEQYF
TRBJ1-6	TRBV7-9	CASSPGTGGLMALHF
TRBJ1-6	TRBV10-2	CASPGQGQPLHF
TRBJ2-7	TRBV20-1	CSARGLGLAGDYEQYF
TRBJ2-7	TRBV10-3	CAISESARAYEQYF
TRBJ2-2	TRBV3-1	CASSQGTGSTGELFF